This TCR beta chain is from a study of blood T cells in healthy people across ages. Study-level results: Measured against age, TCR beta diversity per million T cells decreased in a roughly linear manner.

A minimum of 7 million PBMCs was isolated per sample. A sample-barcoded 5' primer and a J-beta primer mix were used in a second PCR of about 7 to 11 cycles. TCRdb reprocessed the 5' RACE reads with MiXCR, giving one entry per CDR3 protein. The table records hundreds of thousands of distinct CDR3 sequences, 40% to 45% of them present only once. This clonotype was seen a handful of times. Its antigen is not known. The sequence was obtained from a man aged 80 or over in good health. The sample taken for sequencing was blood.

CDR3: CASSLEIRREAFF. Written as DNA, the CDR3 is TGTGCCAGCAGCTTAGAAATCCGGAGGGAAGCTTTCTTT. This chain connects TRBV7-2 to TRBJ1-1, with D uncertain. Germline-derived CDR1 and CDR2 are SGHTA and FQGNSA. The CDR3 is 13 residues long. Deletions cut 1 base from V and 8 bases from J, with 11 bases between.